Listed below are T cell receptor beta chains from one sample, sequenced in a study of T cells after yellow fever vaccination. TCRdb used MiXCR to reprocess the 5' RACE reads, holding one entry per CDR3 protein. The table lists about 360,000 distinct CDR3 sequences, under 7.5% of them singletons. This specimen was PBMCs, taken 5 days after the yellow fever booster vaccination. All receptors derive from a man under 40 who received the YFV17D yellow fever vaccine. Each CDR3 is given with its conserved first and last residue. The order of the fields is J gene, clone size, V gene, D gene, CDR3 DNA, CDR3 protein. D genes are given only for firm matches. The listing skips clone size in some rows; elsewhere it reads once, few, many or a size class.

j_call: TRBJ2-1
clone_size: many
v_call: TRBV7-8
d_call: NA
cdr3_nt: TGTGCCAGCAGCTTATTTAGGCCAGTAACGATCCCCTACAATGAGCAGTTCTTC
cdr3_aa: CASSLFRPVTIPYNEQFF

j_call: TRBJ2-3
clone_size: NA
v_call: TRBV28
d_call: TRBD1
cdr3_nt: TGTGCCAGCAGTCCCCCTTCCCGGGACAGTACGCAGTATTTT
cdr3_aa: CASSPPSRDSTQYF

j_call: TRBJ2-7
clone_size: few
v_call: TRBV11-2
d_call: TRBD2
cdr3_nt: TGTGCCAGCAGCTTAGGACGGCGGGAGGGCCCGATTAGCTCCTACGAGCAGTACTTC
cdr3_aa: CASSLGRREGPISSYEQYF

j_call: TRBJ2-5
clone_size: few
v_call: TRBV5-6
d_call: NA
cdr3_nt: TGTGCCAGCAGCTTCAGCCTATGGGGGGGGCCCGCAGGAAAAGAGACCCAGTACTTC
cdr3_aa: CASSFSLWGGPAGKETQYF

j_call: TRBJ2-1
clone_size: few
v_call: TRBV20-1
d_call: TRBD2
cdr3_nt: TGCAGTGCTAGCTTAGCGGGAGGGCAGTACAATGAGCAGTTCTTC
cdr3_aa: CSASLAGGQYNEQFF

j_call: TRBJ1-6
clone_size: few
v_call: TRBV7-2
d_call: NA
cdr3_nt: TGTGCCAGCAGCTTATTCGGGGGAGACTCACCCCTCCACTTT
cdr3_aa: CASSLFGGDSPLHF

j_call: TRBJ2-1
clone_size: few
v_call: TRBV5-1
d_call: NA
cdr3_nt: TGCGCCAGCAGCCCGGTGAGGGGGAGCTCCTACAATGAGCAGTTCTTC
cdr3_aa: CASSPVRGSSYNEQFF

j_call: TRBJ2-1
clone_size: many
v_call: TRBV5-5
d_call: TRBD2
cdr3_nt: TGTGCCAGCCCTGGGAGGGTGACAACCAATGAGCAGTTCTTC
cdr3_aa: CASPGRVTTNEQFF

j_call: TRBJ2-2
clone_size: many
v_call: TRBV20-1
d_call: NA
cdr3_nt: TGCAGTGCTAGTGTTGGTGCGAACACCGGGGAGCTGTTTTTT
cdr3_aa: CSASVGANTGELFF

j_call: TRBJ2-7
clone_size: NA
v_call: TRBV5-6
d_call: NA
cdr3_nt: TGTGCCAGCAGCCAGGGGCTCCTCTACGAGCAGTACTTC
cdr3_aa: CASSQGLLYEQYF